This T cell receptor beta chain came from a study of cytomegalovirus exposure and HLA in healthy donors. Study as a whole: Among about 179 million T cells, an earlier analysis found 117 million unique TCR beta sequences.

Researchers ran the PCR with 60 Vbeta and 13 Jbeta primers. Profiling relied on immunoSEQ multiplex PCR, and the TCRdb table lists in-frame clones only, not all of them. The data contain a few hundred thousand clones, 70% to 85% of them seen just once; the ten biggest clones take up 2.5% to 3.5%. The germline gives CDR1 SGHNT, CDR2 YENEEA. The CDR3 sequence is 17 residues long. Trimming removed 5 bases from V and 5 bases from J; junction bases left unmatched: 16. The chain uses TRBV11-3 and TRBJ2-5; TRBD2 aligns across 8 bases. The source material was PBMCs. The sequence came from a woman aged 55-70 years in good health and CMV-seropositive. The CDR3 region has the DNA TGTGCCAGCAGCCCGGGGGGGCCTAGACGGATTGGGGAGACCCAGTACTTC. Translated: CASSPGGPRRIGETQYF.